These 8 T cell receptor beta chains came from one sample sequenced in a study of regulatory T cells in long-lasting Graves disease (dated by TCRdb to the early 2020s). The library was prepared using multiplex PCR. The sequencing machine was an Illumina HiSeq 4000. TCR beta libraries were built with iRepertoire HTBI primers and Arm-PCR amplification of CDR3 regions. TCRdb's own reprocessing of the public reads used fastp at Q25 and MiXCR and kept productive beta chains. Rows merge per CDR3 protein into single entries with the most common DNA and genes. In this sample the table shows more than 450,000 distinct CDR3 sequences, 15% to 20% of which occur a single time. The ten biggest clones cover 9% to 15% of the sample. Taken with the paper, the label for time point translates to: newly diagnosed GD, antithyroid drugs for less than 3 months. RNA was extracted from PBMCs in TRIzol for both TCR sequencing and RNA sequencing.

A further study also used this sample, focusing on T cells in Graves' hyperthyroidism and ophthalmopathy.

The sample here was peripheral blood mononuclear cells (PBMCs), taken at new diagnosis, from a patient treated with antithyroid drugs. These receptors were collected from a middle-aged man with Graves disease. Donor details come from another sample of the same person, matched by shared clones.

The J gene is TRBJ2-7, the V gene TRBV9; D remains ambiguous. CDR3 size: 13 residues. V was cut by 0 bases and J by 6 bases, with 10 bases left in between. Germline CDR1 and CDR2: SGDLS and YYNGEE. As DNA, the CDR3 is TGTGCCAGCAGCGTAGCGGGCGAGTCCGAGCAGTACTTC. Translation gives CASSVAGESEQYF.

This clonotype occurred many times. The V and J genes are TRBV28 and TRBJ1-5; possibly TRBD1 for D (5 bases). The CDR3 length is 15 residues. The V end was cut by 3 bases, the J end by 0 bases, with 9 bases between. CDR1 and CDR2 from the germline V gene are MDHEN and SYDVKM. In DNA, the CDR3 is TGTGCCAGCAGTTTTGGGGCAGTTAGCAATCAGCCCCAGCATTTT. As protein: CASSFGAVSNQPQHF. The full variable domain, completed using reference TRBV28 and TRBJ1-5, is DVKVTQSSRYLVKRTGEKVFLECVQDMDHENMFWYRQDPGLGLRLIYFSYDVKMKEKGDIPEGYSVSREKKERFSLILESASTNQTSMYLCASSFGAVSNQPQHFGDGTRLSIL.

This clonotype appeared many times. The V and J genes are TRBV7-2 and TRBJ2-7; 8 bases align to TRBD2. Germline CDR1 SGHTA, CDR2 FQGNSA. The CDR3 has 15 residues. Trimming at V came to 6 bases and at J to 1 base, leaving 8 bases not matched to a gene. CDR3 loop: CASSLTGTRSYEQYF. The CDR3 DNA sequence: TGTGCCAGCAGTCTGACCGGGACTAGATCCTACGAGCAGTACTTC.

This clonotype was detected only a few times. V usage is TRBV27 and J usage is TRBJ2-1; 7 nucleotides line up with TRBD1. The V gene's germline CDR1 is MNHEY and CDR2 SMNVEV (reference sequence). The CDR3 has 12 amino acids. J gave up 9 bases and V 9 bases, and 8 bases lay outside the gene matches. The chain's CDR3 is CASADREGEQFF. The CDR3 region has the DNA TGTGCCAGTGCCGACAGGGAAGGTGAGCAGTTCTTC.

This clonotype was seen many times. The chain employs TRBV6-1 and TRBJ2-7; 7 bases are a match to TRBD2. This CDR3 has 13 amino acids. Germline trimming cut 9 bases from V and 3 bases from J; bases unmatched to any gene: 8. The germline CDR1 and CDR2 sequences are MNHNS and SASEGT. The CDR3 DNA is TGTGCCAGTTCAAGCGGGAAGAACTACGAGCAGTACTTC. Translated, it gives CASSSGKNYEQYF.

This clonotype was picked up a small number of times. DNA for the CDR3: TGCAGCGTTGTATTAGCGGGAGGGTATACTGAGCAGTTCTTC. Its translation is CSVVLAGGYTEQFF. The genes are TRBV29-1 and TRBJ2-1, with 11 positions matching TRBD2. Germline V gives CDR1 SQVTM, CDR2 ANQGSEA. CDR3 length equals 14 residues. V gave up 4 bases and J gave up 9 bases; unmatched junction bases: 8.

This clonotype was observed a few times. The chain combines TRBV12-3 or TRBV12-4 with TRBJ1-5; tentative D call: TRBD1 (5 bases). V was trimmed by 7 bases and J by 1 base, leaving 17 bases between them. CDR3 size: 16 residues. The CDR3 DNA follows: TGTGCCAGCATGGGGGGGACGGCTAAGAGCAATCAGCCCCAGCATTTT. This codes for CASMGGTAKSNQPQHF.

This clonotype showed up many times. V and J are TRBV12-3 or TRBV12-4 and TRBJ2-7, with 7 bases matching TRBD2. The trim removed 2 bases at V and 6 bases at J, leaving 4 bases unmatched. The CDR3 contains 13 residues. The CDR3 is CASSLMGGVEQYF. The CDR3, as DNA: TGTGCCAGCAGTTTAATGGGAGGGGTCGAGCAGTACTTC.